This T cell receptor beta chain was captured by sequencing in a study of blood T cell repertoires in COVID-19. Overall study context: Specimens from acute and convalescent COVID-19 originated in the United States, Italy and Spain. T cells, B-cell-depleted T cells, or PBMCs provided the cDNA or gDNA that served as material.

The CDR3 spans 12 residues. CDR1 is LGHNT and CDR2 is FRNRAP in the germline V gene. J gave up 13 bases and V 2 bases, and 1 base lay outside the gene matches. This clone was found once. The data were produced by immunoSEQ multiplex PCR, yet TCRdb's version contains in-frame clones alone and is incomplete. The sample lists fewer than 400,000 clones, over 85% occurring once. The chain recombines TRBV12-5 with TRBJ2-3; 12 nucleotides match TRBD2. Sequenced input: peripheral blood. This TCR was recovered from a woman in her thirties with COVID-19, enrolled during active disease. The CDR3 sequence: CASGLTSGGKYF. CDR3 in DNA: TGTGCTAGTGGTTTGACTAGCGGGGGGAAGTATTTT.